The clone carrying this T cell receptor beta chain was seen at least ten times. CDR1 and CDR2 (germline): SGHRS, YFSETQ. The CDR3 has 13 amino acids. The ends were cut back, 0 bases at V and 7 bases at J, with 11 bases in the middle. This specimen belongs to a study of neurological immune-mediated disorders. TCRdb used MiXCR to reprocess the 5' RACE reads, holding one entry per CDR3 protein. This sample has tens of thousands of distinct CDR3 sequences, with roughly 13% found just once. As to time point: longitudinal time-point 1 (baseline). The TCR originated in a female donor with HTLV-1-associated myelopathy (HAM/TSP). The rearrangement joins TRBV5-1 to TRBJ2-7; D remains ambiguous. The specimen sequenced was PBMCs. In DNA, the CDR3 is TGCGCCAGCAGCTTGGCCTTGGGCTTAGAGCAGTACTTC. Its protein is CASSLALGLEQYF. The full variable domain, in which reference TRBV5-1 and TRBJ2-7 provide the parts outside the CDR3, is KAGVTQTPRYLIKTRGQQVTLSCSPISGHRSVSWYQQTPGQGLQFLFEYFSETQRNKGNFPGRFSGRQFSNSRSEMNVSTLELGDSALYLCASSLALGLEQYFGPGTRLTVT.